This T cell receptor beta chain was identified during a study of PD-1 blockade in classical Hodgkin lymphoma. Overall study results and limits: Baseline diversity was lower in partial responders and progressors than complete responders. Relative to healthy donors, newly diagnosed patients reportedly had lower baseline TCR diversity, which was reported as lower still in relapsed/refractory patients. The drivers behind the repertoire differences, possibly disease activity or prior therapy, remain undefined.

This table comes from immunoSEQ multiplex PCR, and its TCRdb copy is limited to in-frame clones, with some not included. The sample consists of 100,000 or so clones, roughly nine tenths of them appearing once. The CDR3 spans 17 residues. Trimming shortened V by 1 base and J by 4 bases, and 17 bases separated the two germline ends. Germline CDR1 is SEHNR and CDR2 is FQNEAQ (reference sequence). Regarding this clone: Its antigen is undetermined.

Documented time point: cycle 4 day 1 (C4D1), after less than seven weeks of nivolumab. With no exception, relapse followed autologous stem cell transplantation in all patients, and brentuximab vedotin exposure varied. Patients' outcomes at their best amounted to complete response, partial response or progressive disease. This chain connects TRBV7-9 to TRBJ2-1, with D maybe TRBD2 (5 bases). The source of this sequence is a human donor with classical Hodgkin lymphoma. The starting material was peripheral blood mononuclear cells (PBMCs), obtained before the fourth cycle of nivolumab. The CDR3 here is CASSLEVKGGWYNEQFF. The CDR3 coding sequence is TGTGCCAGCAGCTTAGAGGTGAAGGGCGGGTGGTACAATGAGCAGTTCTTC.